This entry lists 29 T cell receptor beta chains sequenced from one sample in a study of T cell repertoires in cytomegalovirus infection. TCRdb analysed the reads with MiXCR anew, one entry per CDR3 protein. The profile shows approximately 750,000 distinct CDR3 sequences, 35% of them singletons. Sequencing input: PBMCs. Receptors were obtained from a human donor in good health (CMV status not recorded). Some clones in this sample may be carry-over from other donors' samples.

The sample holds many counts of this clonotype. The J gene is TRBJ1-1, the V gene TRBV7-8, with D maybe TRBD1 (5 bases). Trimming took 6 bases from V and 11 from J, leaving 19 bases between them. Germline CDR1 SGHVS, CDR2 FQNEAQ. The CDR3 length is 13 residues. The DNA for the CDR3 is TGTGCCAGCAGTCGGGCGCAGGGCGCTCGGGCTTTCTTT. Translation: CASSRAQGARAFF.

In its sample, this clonotype was seen a few times. V usage is TRBV7-2 and J usage is TRBJ2-4; weak D call: TRBD1 (6 bases). CDR1 is SGHTA and CDR2 is FQGNSA in the germline V gene. The CDR3 sequence is 18 residues long. V dropped 0 bases and J dropped 0 bases, with 15 bases sitting between them. The DNA for the CDR3 is TGTGCCAGCAGCTTAGCGGGGTTTACAGGGCTAGCCAAAAACATTCAGTACTTC. It translates to CASSLAGFTGLAKNIQYF. The full variable domain, its missing parts supplied by reference TRBV7-2 and TRBJ2-4, is GAGVSQSPSNKVTEKGKDVELRCDPISGHTALYWYRQSLGQGLEFLIYFQGNSAPDKSGLPSDRFSAERTGGSVSTLTIQRTQQEDSAVYLCASSLAGFTGLAKNIQYFGAGTRLSVL.

CDR3 nucleotide sequence: TGTGCCAGCAGTTACCTGAAGGGGGCGGAGGAAGAGACCCAGTACTTC. Translation: CASSYLKGAEEETQYF. This sequence joins TRBV6-5 and TRBJ2-5; 7 bases are shared with TRBD1. This CDR3 is 16 amino acids long. The ends lost 2 bases at V and 3 bases at J; junction bases unmatched: 9. Germline lookup yields CDR1 MNHEY and CDR2 SVGAGI.

The V call is TRBV29-1, the J call TRBJ2-3; 14 bases map to TRBD2. In germline, CDR1 is SQVTM, CDR2 ANQGSEA. V trimming: 7 bases; J trimming: 6 bases; junction bases outside the gene matches: 9. CDR3 length equals 15 residues. The CDR3 region is CSGRRLAGGPDTQYF. The DNA of the CDR3 is TGCAGCGGCCGCAGACTAGCGGGAGGGCCTGATACGCAGTATTTT.

The V and J genes are TRBV6-1 and TRBJ2-7, with a possible D match to TRBD1 (7 bases). CDR1 MNHNS and CDR2 SASEGT come from the germline V gene. The V end lost 6 bases, the J end lost 3 bases, and 15 bases lay between the germline ends. There are 14 residues in the CDR3. DNA of the CDR3: TGTGCCAGCAGCCGACAGGGAGGAAACTACGAGCAGTACTTC. This translates into CASSRQGGNYEQYF.

The rearrangement joins TRBV10-3 to TRBJ2-1; 8 bases are a match to TRBD1. The CDR3 has 14 amino acids. Germline assignment: CDR1 ENHRY and CDR2 SYGVKD. J gave up 9 bases and V 7 bases, and 11 bases lay outside the gene matches. The CDR3 is CAIIKDRDYGEQFF. Here the CDR3 DNA reads TGTGCCATCATTAAGGACAGGGATTACGGTGAGCAGTTCTTC.

This clonotype was observed many times. CDR3 DNA sequence: TGTGCCAGCAGTGCCGGTTGGCGTACTAGCACAGATACGCAGTATTTT. This encodes CASSAGWRTSTDTQYF. The chain couples TRBV28 to TRBJ2-3; D is undetermined. Per the germline V gene, CDR1 is MDHEN and CDR2 is SYDVKM. The V and J ends lost 5 bases and 0 bases respectively, with 15 bases between them. The CDR3 runs to 16 residues.

The sample holds a few counts of this clonotype. The V call is TRBV6-1, the J call TRBJ2-5, with a tentative D call TRBD2 (6 bases). CDR1 and CDR2 from the germline V gene are MNHNS and SASEGT. CDR3 size: 15 residues. V was clipped by 2 bases and J by 8 bases, with 18 bases between them. The CDR3 loop reads CASSEKGRIPVTQYF. For the CDR3, the DNA is TGTGCCAGCAGTGAAAAAGGGAGGATCCCTGTTACCCAGTACTTC.

This clonotype was observed many times. The genes are TRBV6-6 and TRBJ2-1, with D possibly matching TRBD2 (5 bases). CDR1 is MNHNY, CDR2 SVGAGI, per germline (reference sequence). The V end lost 2 bases, the J end lost 0 bases, and 11 bases lay between the germline ends. This CDR3 has 16 amino acids. CDR3 sequence reads: CASSYQSGSSYNEQFF. The CDR3 nucleotides are TGTGCCAGCAGTTACCAGAGCGGCAGCTCCTACAATGAGCAGTTCTTC.

About this clonotype: Just one base apart from a much larger clone, this may be a read error. The CDR3 does not end in the conserved phenylalanine or tryptophan, so this is likely a read error. The chain links TRBV7-8 to TRBJ1-2; the D is unclear. Trimming shortened V by 5 bases and J by 0 bases, and 16 bases separated the two germline ends. Germline-derived CDR1 and CDR2 are SGHVS and FQNEAQ. CDR3 length equals 16 residues. The CDR3 DNA follows: TGTGCCAGCAGCCCACACGCGACTCCGGCTAACTATGGCTACACCCTC. Translating gives CASSPHATPANYGYTL.

This clonotype appeared a single time. The rearrangement joins TRBV5-1 to TRBJ1-1, with TRBD1 matching 10 bases. Germline V lookup: CDR1 SGHRS, CDR2 YFSETQ. This CDR3 is 16 amino acids long. Trimming removed 4 bases from V and 0 bases from J; junction bases left unmatched: 6. The CDR3 sequence: CASSIRQGALNTEAFF. CDR3 nucleotide sequence: TGCGCCAGCAGCATCAGACAGGGGGCTTTGAACACTGAAGCTTTCTTT. Looking up the rest from reference TRBV5-1 and TRBJ1-1 gives the full variable domain: KAGVTQTPRYLIKTRGQQVTLSCSPISGHRSVSWYQQTPGQGLQFLFEYFSETQRNKGNFPGRFSGRQFSNSRSEMNVSTLELGDSALYLCASSIRQGALNTEAFFGQGTRLTVV.

The J gene is TRBJ1-1, the V gene TRBV5-4, with D tentatively TRBD1 (5 bases). From germline, CDR1 is SGHNT and CDR2 YYREEE (reference sequence). V was shortened by 0 bases and J by 0 bases, with 12 bases between the two germline ends. The CDR3 totals 16 residues. This chain's CDR3 is CASSLESGPMNTEAFF. CDR3 coding DNA: TGTGCCAGCAGCTTGGAGTCAGGGCCTATGAACACTGAAGCTTTCTTT.

This clonotype was seen a few times. This rearrangement joins TRBV12-3 or TRBV12-4 to TRBJ2-1; TRBD2 aligns across 12 bases. With V trimmed by 6 bases and J by 6 bases, 3 bases remained unmatched. This CDR3 is 14 amino acids long. The CDR3 spells CASSGLAGTNEQFF. The DNA of the CDR3 is TGTGCCAGCAGCGGACTAGCGGGAACCAATGAGCAGTTCTTC.

This clonotype showed up just a few times. CDR3 protein: CSAQTTGLASNEQFF. CDR3 DNA: TGCAGTGCTCAAACTACGGGACTAGCGAGCAATGAGCAGTTCTTC. The chain uses TRBV20-1 and TRBJ2-1; 10 positions agree with TRBD2. The junction had 10 bases not matched to a gene; V was cut back by 5 bases and J by 6 bases. CDR1 DFQATT and CDR2 SNEGSKA come from the germline V gene (reference sequence). The CDR3 covers 15 residues.

The rearrangement links TRBV30 to TRBJ1-1; 8 bases line up with TRBD1. Germline values: CDR1 GTSNPN, CDR2 SVGIG (reference sequence). The CDR3 sequence is 11 residues long. Unmatched junction bases numbered 4, after V lost 5 bases and J lost 8 bases. CDR3 DNA sequence: TGTGCCTGGGACCGGGACAGGGAAGCTTTCTTT. Translating it yields CAWDRDREAFF.

This clonotype has ten or more counts. This chain connects TRBV7-8 to TRBJ1-1, with a possible D match to TRBD1 (6 bases). Trimming removed 5 bases from V and 6 bases from J, with 25 bases in between. This CDR3 has 17 amino acids. Germline V CDR1 and CDR2: SGHVS, FQNEAQ. The CDR3 reads CASSPKSGDPLSAEAFF. The CDR3 DNA reads as TGTGCCAGCAGCCCCAAGTCAGGGGACCCCCTGTCGGCTGAAGCTTTCTTT.

This clonotype has at least ten counts. The chain employs TRBV7-8 and TRBJ2-1; 10 nucleotides agree with TRBD2. The germline CDR1 and CDR2 sequences are SGHVS and FQNEAQ. The J segment lost 4 bases and the V segment lost 5 bases, leaving 11 bases of the junction unmatched. The CDR3 has 17 residues. The CDR3 reads CASSPGASGSFYNEQFF. In DNA form, the CDR3 reads TGTGCCAGCAGCCCAGGGGCTAGCGGGAGCTTTTACAATGAGCAGTTCTTC.

The sample holds a few counts of this clonotype. This chain uses TRBV6-1 with TRBJ1-3; D is perhaps TRBD1 (6 bases). Germline V gene data show CDR1 as MNHNS and CDR2 as SASEGT. Trimming took off 7 bases at V and 5 bases at J, with 21 bases between the two ends. The CDR3 length is 16 residues. This CDR3 reads CASTKNPDRPRNTIYF. The CDR3 DNA is TGTGCCAGCACCAAAAACCCGGACAGACCTAGAAACACCATATATTTT.

As regards this clonotype: At one of its ends the junction is not consistent with the germline gene, which may arise from a read error. The chain combines TRBV12-3 or TRBV12-4 with TRBJ1-2, with 7 bases identical to TRBD1. CDR3 length: 14 amino acids. The CDR3 DNA reads as TGTGCCAGCAGTCCAGGGTTAGGGGGCTATGGCTACCCCTTC. This codes for CASSPGLGGYGYPF.

The chain couples TRBV30 to TRBJ1-6; TRBD1 agrees at 9 bases. Germline assignment: CDR1 GTSNPN and CDR2 SVGIG (reference sequence). J gave up 7 bases and V 5 bases, and 3 bases lay outside the gene matches. The CDR3 length is 13 residues. CDR3 sequence reads: CAWGTGLNSPLHF. In DNA form, the CDR3 reads TGTGCCTGGGGGACAGGGCTGAATTCACCCCTCCACTTT.

The chain combines TRBV10-3 with TRBJ2-1; D is perhaps TRBD2 (5 bases). CDR1 and CDR2 (germline): ENHRY, SYGVKD. The CDR3 is 12 residues long. Trimming stripped 4 bases from V and 5 bases from J, with 6 bases between. CDR3 residues: CAISARDNEQFF. The CDR3 coding sequence is TGTGCCATCAGTGCGCGGGACAATGAGCAGTTCTTC.

This clonotype was counted at least ten times. This sequence joins TRBV7-8 and TRBJ2-5, with 12 bases matching TRBD2. Germline CDR1 and CDR2: SGHVS and FQNEAQ. Germline trimming cut 7 bases from V and 4 bases from J; bases unmatched to any gene: 13. The CDR3 totals 17 residues. DNA of the CDR3: TGTGCCAGCAAAATAGGGCTAGCGGGGGGGCTGGGAGAGACCCAGTACTTC. This encodes CASKIGLAGGLGETQYF.

The rearrangement joins TRBV10-3 to TRBJ1-1; D is unresolved. This CDR3 is 11 amino acids long. V was pared by 4 bases and J by 8 bases, with 8 bases between. From germline, CDR1 is ENHRY and CDR2 SYGVKD. In DNA, the CDR3 is TGTGCCATCAGTGCACTCAGGGAAGCTTTCTTT. The encoded protein is CAISALREAFF.

This clonotype was detected only a few times. The J gene is TRBJ1-4, the V gene TRBV4-1, with D perhaps TRBD1 (5 bases). Germline lookup yields CDR1 MGHRA and CDR2 YSYEKL. There are 13 residues in the CDR3. Trimming left V 6 bases short and J 5 bases short, with 10 bases between. CDR3 DNA: TGCGCCAGCAGGCTCAGGGAGAATGAAAAACTGTTTTTT. Amino acids: CASRLRENEKLFF.

This clonotype turned up a few times. This chain links TRBV11-2 with TRBJ1-1; TRBD1 matches at 8 bases. The CDR3 length is 20 residues. Germline V gives CDR1 SGHAT, CDR2 FQNNGV. Trimming at V came to 3 bases and at J to 0 bases, leaving 18 bases not matched to a gene. Written as DNA, the CDR3 is TGTGCCAGCAGCTTCCCAGACATCAGGGGGCTAGCTAAGATGAACACTGAAGCTTTCTTT. This translates into CASSFPDIRGLAKMNTEAFF.

V and J are TRBV5-6 and TRBJ1-6, with D maybe TRBD1 (6 bases). The CDR3 consists of 15 residues. V lost 4 bases to trimming and J lost 4 bases, with 12 bases between them. Germline CDR1 SGHDT, CDR2 YYEEEE. The CDR3 region is CASSNRGAYNSPLHF. The CDR3 DNA reads TGTGCCAGCAGCAACCGGGGGGCGTATAATTCACCCCTCCACTTT. The variable domain in full, completed from reference TRBV5-6 and TRBJ1-6, reads DAGVTQSPTHLIKTRGQQVTLRCSPKSGHDTVSWYQQALGQGPQFIFQYYEEEERQRGNFPDRFSGHQFPNYSSELNVNALLLGDSALYLCASSNRGAYNSPLHFGNGTRLTVT.

In this sample, this clonotype turned up many times. The chain couples TRBV7-2 to TRBJ1-1, with D possibly matching TRBD1 (6 bases). Germline V lookup: CDR1 SGHTA, CDR2 FQGNSA. V was cut by 1 base and J by 5 bases, with 11 bases left in between. The CDR3 is 14 amino acids. CDR3 bases: TGTGCCAGCAGCTTAGGGCAGGGGTCGACTGAAGCTTTCTTT. This translates into CASSLGQGSTEAFF.

The V and J genes are TRBV7-6 and TRBJ2-3; TRBD1 matches 7 bases. In germline, CDR1 is SGHVS, CDR2 FNYEAQ. The CDR3 is 15 amino acids. Trimming took 4 bases from V and 2 from J; bases not matched to a gene: 6. CDR3 sequence: CASSWATGVTDTQYF. DNA of the CDR3: TGTGCCAGCAGCTGGGCAACAGGGGTCACAGATACGCAGTATTTT.

J is TRBJ2-3 and V is TRBV11-3; 7 bases align to TRBD2. Germline trimming cut 5 bases from V and 9 bases from J; bases unmatched to any gene: 11. This CDR3 region has 14 residues. From germline, CDR1 is SGHNT and CDR2 YENEEA. The CDR3 reads CASSQGLGEETQYF. The CDR3 DNA sequence: TGTGCCAGCAGCCAAGGACTAGGGGAAGAAACGCAGTATTTT.